This passage covers 21 T cell receptor beta chains from one sample sequenced in a study of T cell responses to AZD1222 COVID-19 vaccine. Generated by immunoSEQ multiplex PCR, the TCRdb table keeps only in-frame clones and is missing some. This sample carries 55,000 to 80,000 clones, about 83% of them seen once, and the ten largest clones take roughly 9.8%. Sequences were derived from peripheral blood, sampled on day 0 of AZD1222 vaccination. All receptors derive from an adult in good health.

This chain uses TRBV27 with TRBJ2-2; D remains unclear. The CDR3 has 16 residues. CDR1 and CDR2 from the germline V gene are MNHEY and SMNVEV (reference sequence). Trimming took off 8 bases at V and 0 bases at J, with 16 bases between the two ends. The CDR3 loop is CASRSPGPSNTGELFF. CDR3 DNA sequence: TGTGCCAGCCGATCGCCCGGGCCATCGAACACCGGGGAGCTGTTTTTT.

The V call is TRBV5-1, the J call TRBJ2-2; 9 bases are a match to TRBD1. V lost 4 bases and J lost 0; bases outside the gene matches: 7. The CDR3 contains 17 residues. Germline loops: CDR1 SGHRS, CDR2 YFSETQ. The CDR3 bases are TGCGCCAGCAGCCCGGCCGGGACAGGGTCGAACACCGGGGAGCTGTTTTTT. Encoded protein: CASSPAGTGSNTGELFF.

V is TRBV13 and J is TRBJ2-7, with a tentative D call TRBD2 (6 bases). From germline, CDR1 is PRHDT and CDR2 FYEKMQ (reference sequence). The V and J ends lost 4 bases and 7 bases respectively, with 17 bases between them. The CDR3 sequence is 14 residues long. The CDR3 loop is CASSSGTPLGEQYF. DNA of the CDR3: TGTGCCAGCAGCTCCGGGACTCCGCTAGGGGAGCAGTACTTC.

V is TRBV20-1 and J is TRBJ2-7, with D perhaps TRBD1 (5 bases). Germline CDR1 DFQATT, CDR2 SNEGSKA (reference sequence). V lost 4 bases and J lost 9, with 13 bases in between. The CDR3 contains 11 residues. The CDR3 DNA reads as TGCAGTGCTACAGACAGTCCCCGGCAGTACTTC. Translation gives CSATDSPRQYF.

This chain uses TRBV13 with TRBJ2-7; 7 positions agree with TRBD1. The V gene end was trimmed by 4 bases and the J gene end by 5 bases; junction bases not matched to a gene: 11. Germline V gene lookup returns CDR1 PRHDT and CDR2 FYEKMQ (reference sequence). The CDR3 covers 15 residues. The CDR3 sequence: CASSSRQGPGHEQYF. The CDR3 coding sequence is TGTGCCAGCAGCTCAAGACAGGGCCCCGGCCACGAGCAGTACTTC.

The chain joins TRBV6-5 to TRBJ2-7; tentatively, D is TRBD2 (6 bases). The CDR3 is 13 residues long. V was shortened by 7 bases and J by 0 bases, with 10 bases between the two germline ends. Germline-derived CDR1 and CDR2 are MNHEY and SVGAGI. The CDR3 sequence: CASKPSDSYEQYF. In DNA, the CDR3 is TGTGCCAGCAAGCCTAGCGACTCCTACGAGCAGTACTTC.

The CDR3 loop is CASSTISSGNTIYF. In nucleotides, the CDR3 is TGTGCCAGCTCAACCATCAGCTCTGGAAACACCATATATTTT. This rearrangement joins TRBV18 to TRBJ1-3; the D is unclear. Germline CDR1 KGHSH, CDR2 LQKENI. V was cut by 5 bases and J by 0 bases, with 8 bases left in between. The CDR3 extends over 14 amino acids. Full variable domain (rest looked up from reference TRBV18 and TRBJ1-3): NAGVMQNPRHLVRRRGQEARLRCSPMKGHSHVYWYRQLPEEGLKFMVYLQKENIIDESGMPKERFSAEFPKEGPSILRIQQVVRGDSAAYFCASSTISSGNTIYFGEGSWLTVV.

The V and J genes are TRBV6-4 and TRBJ2-1, with a possible D match to TRBD1 (6 bases). V was cut by 4 bases and J by 6 bases, with 16 bases left in between. The CDR3 runs to 15 residues. Germline CDR1 reads MRHNA; CDR2 reads SNTAGT. In DNA form, the CDR3 reads TGTGCCAGCAGTGTGGGGACACTCCGGGGCAATGAGCAGTTCTTC. Translated, it gives CASSVGTLRGNEQFF.

The gene calls are TRBV5-1 and TRBJ1-2, with TRBD1 identical over 11 bases. The CDR3 totals 16 residues. J was trimmed by 4 bases and V by 0 bases; bases with no gene match: 5. CDR1 SGHRS and CDR2 YFSETQ come from the germline V gene. In DNA form, the CDR3 reads TGCGCCAGCAGCTTGGAGGACAGGGGGCGCGGCTATGGCTACACCTTC. This sequence encodes CASSLEDRGRGYGYTF.

The chain joins TRBV29-1 to TRBJ2-5, with 12 positions matching TRBD2. From germline, CDR1 is SQVTM and CDR2 ANQGSEA. The CDR3 is 15 residues long. The V gene end was trimmed by 7 bases and the J gene end by 1 base; junction bases not matched to a gene: 7. CDR3 sequence (DNA): TGCAGCGCCAGACTAGCGGGGGACCTCCAAGAGACCCAGTACTTC. This translates into CSARLAGDLQETQYF. Full variable domain (outside the CDR3, taken from reference TRBV29-1 and TRBJ2-5): SAVISQKPSRDICQRGTSLTIQCQVDSQVTMMFWYRQQPGQSLTLIATANQGSEATYESGFVIDKFPISRPNLTFSTLTVSNMSPEDSSIYLCSARLAGDLQETQYFGPGTRLLVL.

V gene TRBV2 combines with J gene TRBJ1-3, with 9 bases matching TRBD1. V dropped 5 bases and J dropped 2; count of bases not matched to a gene: 1. CDR1 is SNHLY, CDR2 FYNNEI, per germline. This CDR3 is built from 14 residues. CDR3 protein: CASSRDRAGNTIYF. The CDR3 region has the DNA TGTGCCAGCAGTCGGGACAGGGCTGGAAACACCATATATTTT.

The V call is TRBV5-6, the J call TRBJ1-1, with D maybe TRBD1 (5 bases). Germline assignment: CDR1 SGHDT and CDR2 YYEEEE. The V end was cut by 1 base, the J end by 5 bases, with 18 bases between. The length of the CDR3 is 16 residues. CDR3 protein: CASSLFVRGGVTEAFF. The CDR3 coding sequence is TGTGCCAGCAGCTTGTTCGTGCGGGGAGGGGTAACTGAAGCTTTCTTT.

The gene calls are TRBV5-1 and TRBJ1-2, with TRBD1 matching 10 bases. Unmatched junction bases numbered 11, after V lost 1 base and J lost 2 bases. The CDR3 has 18 residues. The germline V gene has CDR1 SGHRS and CDR2 YFSETQ. CDR3 nucleotides: TGCGCCAGCAGCTTGCCTCCCCCTGGACAGGGGGTAAACTATGGCTACACCTTC. It yields the protein CASSLPPPGQGVNYGYTF.

The V gene is TRBV21-1, the J gene TRBJ1-6; the listed D gene, TRBD1, was not tested against the DNA. TRBV21-1 is a documented pseudogene. The CDR3 length is 13 residues. CDR3 residues: CASLQGYNSPLHF. CDR3 in DNA: TGTGCCAGCTTACAGGGTTATAATTCACCCCTCCACTTT.

The V call is TRBV5-1, the J call TRBJ2-5; D remains unclear. Germline V gene sequence: CDR1 SGHRS, CDR2 YFSETQ. V gave up 5 bases and J gave up 5 bases, with 16 bases separating them. The length of the CDR3 is 14 residues. The CDR3 DNA reads as TGCGCCAGCAGGGTCGTGGACCCGCGGGAGACCCAGTACTTC. It encodes CASRVVDPRETQYF.

V usage is TRBV6-5 and J usage is TRBJ1-6; tentative D call: TRBD1 (5 bases). V was pared by 0 bases and J by 8 bases, with 14 bases between. The CDR3 has 16 amino acids. Germline assignment: CDR1 MNHEY and CDR2 SVGAGI. CDR3 residues: CASSYSEGKGHSPLHF. The CDR3 DNA reads as TGTGCCAGCAGTTACTCAGAGGGGAAAGGTCATTCACCCCTCCACTTT.

The rearrangement links TRBV5-1 to TRBJ1-1; D is unclear. CDR1 is SGHRS and CDR2 is YFSETQ in the germline V gene. The ends were cut back, 0 bases at V and 1 base at J, with 4 bases in the middle. This CDR3 comprises 13 residues. CDR3 bases: TGCGCCAGCAGCTTGGGGGGGAACACTGAAGCTTTCTTT. It encodes CASSLGGNTEAFF.

This chain links TRBV9 with TRBJ2-7; D might be TRBD1 (6 bases). Per germline, CDR1 SGDLS and CDR2 YYNGEE. This CDR3 has 14 amino acids. V gave up 0 bases and J gave up 3 bases, with 10 bases separating them. CDR3 protein: CASSVAPGDYEQYF. For the CDR3, the DNA is TGTGCCAGCAGCGTAGCCCCAGGGGACTACGAGCAGTACTTC.

The gene calls are TRBV7-3 and TRBJ2-7; possibly TRBD1 for D (5 bases). This CDR3 spans 15 amino acids. Germline CDR1 reads SGHTA; CDR2 reads FQGTGA. V was cut by 2 bases and J by 3 bases, with 14 bases left in between. The CDR3 reads CASSLEPGQGYEQYF. DNA for the CDR3: TGTGCCAGCAGCTTAGAACCAGGCCAGGGCTACGAGCAGTACTTC.

The V and J genes are TRBV4-1 and TRBJ1-2; 11 bases are a match to TRBD1. This CDR3 has 14 amino acids. CDR1 is MGHRA, CDR2 YSYEKL, per germline. J gave up 10 bases and V 4 bases, and 8 bases lay outside the gene matches. Here the CDR3 reads CASSPLGQGVSYTF. The CDR3 bases are TGCGCCAGCAGCCCGTTGGGACAGGGGGTTTCCTACACCTTC.

This chain uses TRBV7-9 with TRBJ2-3, with a weak D call TRBD1 (5 bases). Germline V gene lookup returns CDR1 SEHNR and CDR2 FQNEAQ (reference sequence). The V and J ends lost 4 bases and 0 bases respectively, with 17 bases between them. The CDR3 totals 17 residues. CDR3 in amino acids: CASSSLMDTSSTDTQYF. In DNA, the CDR3 is TGTGCCAGCAGCTCCTTAATGGACACATCTAGCACAGATACGCAGTATTTT. Supplemented by reference TRBV7-9 and TRBJ2-3, the full variable domain reads DTGVSQNPRHKITKRGQNVTFRCDPISEHNRLYWYRQTLGQGPEFLTYFQNEAQLEKSRLLSDRFSAERPKGSFSTLEIQRTEQGDSAMYLCASSSLMDTSSTDTQYFGPGTRLTVL.